This TCR beta chain was sequenced in a study of molecular identifiers for immune sequencing clone quantification. Findings of the study overall: Identical TCR molecules can share a barcode, and this sharing could underestimate highly expanded clone sizes.

The table lists this clonotype with many counts. Its specificity is not known. Germline V gene lookup returns CDR1 SEHNR and CDR2 FQNEAQ (reference sequence). Trimming shortened V by 7 bases and J by 7 bases, and 13 bases separated the two germline ends. CDR3 length: 12 amino acids. TCRdb ran MiXCR on the PCR reads and lists one entry per CDR3 protein. The sample consists of hundreds of thousands of distinct CDR3 sequences, approximately 24% of them appearing once. The J gene is TRBJ1-1, the V gene TRBV7-9; no firm D call. The material sequenced was naive CD8+ T cells from blood, with Jurkat cell RNA spiked in. The subset was: FACS-sorted CD8+CD4-CCR7+CD45RA+ naive T cells. The TCR was taken from a human donor in good health. Some libraries in this study had Jurkat cell RNA spiked in. The CDR3 here is CASTHWAGEAFF. The CDR3 DNA reads as TGTGCCAGCACCCATTGGGCAGGTGAAGCTTTCTTT.